The T cell receptor (beta chain) under discussion was sequenced for a study of blood T cell repertoires in COVID-19. Study-level background: Both acute and convalescent COVID-19 samples were obtained from the United States, Italy and Spain.

How the authors handled the data: It was from reference gene primer amplification that nucleated cell counts were estimated. TCRdb's copy holds only in-frame clones and misses some; the assay was immunoSEQ multiplex PCR. V and J calls and clone size are given by that table; D and trimming were obtained from the DNA. In the table there are tens of thousands of clones, roughly 86% of which are singletons. Trimming took 3 bases from V and 0 from J, leaving 9 bases between them. The CDR3 spans 15 residues. CDR1 is SGHAT and CDR2 is FQNNGV in the germline V gene. Sequenced: peripheral blood. The chain couples TRBV11-2 to TRBJ2-1; tentative D call: TRBD1 (5 bases). The TCR originated in a man aged 50-60 years with acute or convalescent COVID-19. CDR3 DNA sequence: TGTGCCAGCAGCTTGACAGAGCTCTCCTACAATGAGCAGTTCTTC. This codes for CASSLTELSYNEQFF.